The 8 T cell receptor beta chains given below trace back to one sample, sequenced in a study of naive and memory T cell subsets. Ligated cDNA underwent four rounds of PCR with nested alpha and beta constant region primers and SP2. A single record per CDR3 protein comes from TCRdb applying MiXCR to the 5' RACE reads. This table has 58,000 or so distinct CDR3 sequences, over 6% appearing once. A UMI-containing oligonucleotide was joined by 3' ligation to the TCR cDNA template. These receptors came from a female donor in good health.

This clonotype came up a few times. The chain uses TRBV30 and TRBJ2-3; 8 nucleotides align to TRBD2. The CDR3 runs to 13 residues. V dropped 8 bases and J dropped 6; count of bases not matched to a gene: 10. CDR1 and CDR2 (germline): GTSNPN, SVGIG (reference sequence). CDR3: CAGNRGGLDTQYF. CDR3 nucleotides: TGTGCCGGGAACCGGGGGGGCCTGGATACGCAGTATTTT. Drawing the rest from reference TRBV30 and TRBJ2-3, the complete variable domain is SQTIHQWPATLVQPVGSPLSLECTVEGTSNPNLYWYRQAAGRGLQLLFYSVGIGQISSEVPQNLSASRPQDRQFILSSKKLLLSDSGFYLCAGNRGGLDTQYFGPGTRLTVL.

This clonotype was seen only a few times. The chain carries TRBV29-1 and TRBJ1-3; unclear D gene. This CDR3 comprises 13 residues. Trimming left V 7 bases short and J 0 bases short, with 10 bases between. Germline CDR1 SQVTM, CDR2 ANQGSEA. The CDR3 spells CSADFSSGNTIYF. The DNA for the CDR3 is TGCAGCGCCGACTTTTCCTCTGGAAACACCATATATTTT.

Comments on this clonotype: A much larger clone is a single base away; this may be a read error. Because it lacks the conserved phenylalanine or tryptophan at the end, this CDR3 is likely a read error. The genes are TRBV29-1 and TRBJ1-1, with 8 positions matching TRBD1. The V and J ends lost 3 bases and 2 bases, in that order; junction bases with no gene match: 2. CDR1 SQVTM and CDR2 ANQGSEA come from the germline V gene. The CDR3 spans 13 residues. The DNA for the CDR3 is TGCAGCGTTGATGACAGGGGTAACACTGAAGCTTTCTCT. The encoded protein is CSVDDRGNTEAFS.

This clonotype appeared many times. This chain connects TRBV7-9 to TRBJ1-1; no clear D. The CDR3 is made up of 12 amino acids. Trimming shortened V by 5 bases and J by 4 bases, and 8 bases separated the two germline ends. The V gene's germline CDR1 is SEHNR and CDR2 FQNEAQ (reference sequence). CDR3 residues: CASSGRATEAFF. The CDR3 DNA reads TGTGCCAGCAGCGGCCGGGCCACTGAAGCTTTCTTT.

This clonotype was recorded at least ten times. The chain carries TRBV7-8 and TRBJ1-3; D is perhaps TRBD1 (5 bases). CDR1 is SGHVS and CDR2 is FQNEAQ in the germline V gene. This CDR3 is built from 12 residues. V lost 4 bases, J lost 8 bases, and 9 bases lay in between. The CDR3 DNA reads as TGTGCCAGCAGCTCCACGACAGACACCATATATTTT. It translates to CASSSTTDTIYF.

This clonotype was picked up a small number of times. The chain uses TRBV7-2 and TRBJ2-7; D remains unclear. Germline V lookup: CDR1 SGHTA, CDR2 FQGNSA. The ends were cut back, 1 base at V and 0 bases at J, with 7 bases in the middle. CDR3 length: 14 amino acids. The CDR3 loop is CASSLGRSSYEQYF. The CDR3 coding sequence is TGTGCCAGCAGCTTAGGTCGGAGCTCCTACGAGCAGTACTTC.

This clonotype was observed at least ten times. This chain joins TRBV15 and TRBJ2-1; the D gene is possibly TRBD1 (5 bases). V was trimmed by 1 base and J by 0 bases, leaving 10 bases between them. The CDR3 runs to 16 residues. Germline V lookup: CDR1 LNHNV, CDR2 YYDKDF (reference sequence). Here the CDR3 reads CATSRGQGNSYNEQFF. In nucleotides, the CDR3 is TGTGCCACCAGCAGAGGTCAGGGAAACTCCTACAATGAGCAGTTCTTC.

This clonotype was counted between two and nine times. The chain carries TRBV5-4 and TRBJ1-5; no clear D. This CDR3 is 14 amino acids long. The V end lost 0 bases, the J end lost 6 bases, and 10 bases lay between the germline ends. Germline lookup yields CDR1 SGHNT and CDR2 YYREEE (reference sequence). CDR3 DNA: TGTGCCAGCAGCTTGGAGGGTTCGTCTCAGCCCCAGCATTTT. It encodes CASSLEGSSQPQHF.